This T cell receptor beta chain was identified in a study of early stage breast cancer tumors. Study-wide results and limits: Unsorted bulk genomic DNA sequencing lacked pairing and functional marker data. Enriched TCRB sequences shared across patients were mostly commonly generated sequences.

As concerns this clone: Its specificity is not known.

Clones were sequenced by immunoSEQ multiplex PCR, and TCRdb holds only the in-frame ones, with some missing. The table includes about 69,000 clones, 75% to 90% detected once. The CDR3 totals 14 residues. Per germline, CDR1 SGDLS and CDR2 YYNGEE. V gave up 2 bases and J gave up 4 bases, with 12 bases separating them. The TCR comes from a person aged 40 to 49 with breast cancer. The V and J genes are TRBV9 and TRBJ1-1, with TRBD1 as a possible D gene (5 bases). Sequenced sample: blood. CDR3 bases: TGTGCCAGCAGCGTCTCAGGGTATAGCACTGAAGCTTTCTTT. Protein product: CASSVSGYSTEAFF. The complete variable domain, with remaining parts taken from reference TRBV9 and TRBJ1-1, reads DSGVTQTPKHLITATGQRVTLRCSPRSGDLSVYWYQQSLDQGLQFLIQYYNGEERAKGNILERFSAQQFPDLHSELNLSSLELGDSALYFCASSVSGYSTEAFFGQGTRLTVV.